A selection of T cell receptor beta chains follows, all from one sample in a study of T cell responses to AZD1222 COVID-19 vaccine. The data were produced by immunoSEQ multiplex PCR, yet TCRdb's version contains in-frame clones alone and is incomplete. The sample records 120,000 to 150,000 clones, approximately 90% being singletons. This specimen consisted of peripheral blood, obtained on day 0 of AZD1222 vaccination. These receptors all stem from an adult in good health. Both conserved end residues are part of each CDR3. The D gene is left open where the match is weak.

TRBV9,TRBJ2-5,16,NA,CASSVGTRGGQETQYF
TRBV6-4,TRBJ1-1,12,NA,CASSDWGGRAFF
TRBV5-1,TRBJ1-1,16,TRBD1,CASSLGTGGRETEAFF
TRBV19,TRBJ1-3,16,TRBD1,CASSIEGALTGNTIYF
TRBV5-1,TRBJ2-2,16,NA,CASNPREGANTGELFF
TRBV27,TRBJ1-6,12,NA,CASSPLGSPLHF
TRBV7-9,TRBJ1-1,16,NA,CASSLRPPGLNTEAFF
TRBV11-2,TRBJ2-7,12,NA,CASKLGSYEQYF
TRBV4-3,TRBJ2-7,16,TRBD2,CASSQERSSGNYEQYF
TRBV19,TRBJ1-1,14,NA,CASSFGQTNTEAFF
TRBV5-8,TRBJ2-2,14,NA,CASSFLTFTGELFF
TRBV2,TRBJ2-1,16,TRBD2,CASNSFSGRNYNEQFF
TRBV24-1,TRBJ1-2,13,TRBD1,CATSVGTGDGYTF
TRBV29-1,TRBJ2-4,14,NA,CSVKTARGKNIQYF
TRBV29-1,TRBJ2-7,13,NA,CSVEGARGDEQYF
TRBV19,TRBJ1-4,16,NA,CASSLGVSGAREKLFF
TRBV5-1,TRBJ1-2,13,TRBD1,CASSPTGGYGYTF
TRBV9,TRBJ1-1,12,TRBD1,CASSAGDRGAFF
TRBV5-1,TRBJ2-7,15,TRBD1,CASSHRGTGGHEQYF
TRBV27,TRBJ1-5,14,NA,CARRARGANQPQHF